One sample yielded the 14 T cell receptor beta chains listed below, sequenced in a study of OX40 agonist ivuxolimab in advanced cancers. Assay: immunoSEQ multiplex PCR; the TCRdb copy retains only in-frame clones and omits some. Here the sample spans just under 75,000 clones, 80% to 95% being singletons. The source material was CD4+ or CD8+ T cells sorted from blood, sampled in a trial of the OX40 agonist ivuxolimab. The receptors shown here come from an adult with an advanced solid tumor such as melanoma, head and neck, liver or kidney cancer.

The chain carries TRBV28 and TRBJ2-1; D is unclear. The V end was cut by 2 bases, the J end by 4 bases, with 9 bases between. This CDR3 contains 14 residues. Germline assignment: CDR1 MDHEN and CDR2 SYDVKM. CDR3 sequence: CASSLSPVYNEQFF. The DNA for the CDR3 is TGTGCCAGCAGTTTAAGTCCAGTTTACAATGAGCAGTTCTTC.

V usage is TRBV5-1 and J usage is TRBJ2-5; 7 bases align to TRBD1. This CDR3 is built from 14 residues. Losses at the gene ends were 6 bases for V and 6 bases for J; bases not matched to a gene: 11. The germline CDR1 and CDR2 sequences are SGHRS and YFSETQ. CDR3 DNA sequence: TGCGCCAGCACGGAATCGACAGGGCTGCAGACCCAGTACTTC. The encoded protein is CASTESTGLQTQYF.

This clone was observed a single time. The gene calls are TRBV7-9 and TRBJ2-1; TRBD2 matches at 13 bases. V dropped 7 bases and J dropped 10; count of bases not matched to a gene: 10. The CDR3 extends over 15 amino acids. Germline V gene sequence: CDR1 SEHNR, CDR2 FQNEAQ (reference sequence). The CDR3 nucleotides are TGTGCCAGCAACTCACTAGCGGGAGGGCCCGGGGAGCAGTTCTTC. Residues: CASNSLAGGPGEQFF.

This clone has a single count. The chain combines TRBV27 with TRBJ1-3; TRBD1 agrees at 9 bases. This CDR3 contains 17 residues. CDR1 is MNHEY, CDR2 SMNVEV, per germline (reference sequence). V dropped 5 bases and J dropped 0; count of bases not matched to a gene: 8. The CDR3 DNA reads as TGTGCCAGCAGTCAGGACAGGGGCGAGAGCTCTGGAAACACCATATATTTT. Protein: CASSQDRGESSGNTIYF.

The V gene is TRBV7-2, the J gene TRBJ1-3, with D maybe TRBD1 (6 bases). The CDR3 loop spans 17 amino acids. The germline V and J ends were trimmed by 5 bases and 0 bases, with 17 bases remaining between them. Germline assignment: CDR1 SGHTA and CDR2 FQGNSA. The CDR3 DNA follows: TGTGCCAGCAGCCTCAGAGGACAGTCGGTCTCTGGAAACACCATATATTTT. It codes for CASSLRGQSVSGNTIYF.

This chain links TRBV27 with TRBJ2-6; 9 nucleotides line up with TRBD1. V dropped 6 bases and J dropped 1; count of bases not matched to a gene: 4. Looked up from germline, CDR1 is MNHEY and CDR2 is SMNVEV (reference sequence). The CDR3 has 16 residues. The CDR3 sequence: CASRLQGASGANVLTF. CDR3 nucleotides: TGTGCCAGCAGACTACAGGGGGCGTCTGGGGCCAACGTCCTGACTTTC.

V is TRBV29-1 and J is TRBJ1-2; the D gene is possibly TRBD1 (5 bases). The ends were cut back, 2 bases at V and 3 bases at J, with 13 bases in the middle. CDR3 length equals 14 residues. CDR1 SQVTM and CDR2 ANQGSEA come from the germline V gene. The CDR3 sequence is CSVEPPGTYYGYTF. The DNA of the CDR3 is TGCAGCGTTGAACCGCCAGGGACCTACTATGGCTACACCTTC.

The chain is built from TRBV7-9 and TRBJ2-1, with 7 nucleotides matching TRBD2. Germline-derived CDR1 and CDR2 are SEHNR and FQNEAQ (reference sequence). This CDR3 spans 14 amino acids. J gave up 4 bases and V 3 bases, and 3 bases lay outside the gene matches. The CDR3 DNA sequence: TGTGCCAGCAGCTTTGAGGGAGGGTACAATGAGCAGTTCTTC. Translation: CASSFEGGYNEQFF.

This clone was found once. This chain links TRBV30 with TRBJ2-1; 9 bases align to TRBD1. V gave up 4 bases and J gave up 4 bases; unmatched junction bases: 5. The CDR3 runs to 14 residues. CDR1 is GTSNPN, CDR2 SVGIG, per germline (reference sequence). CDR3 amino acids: CAWITGTGYNEQFF. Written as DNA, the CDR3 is TGTGCCTGGATCACCGGGACAGGGTACAATGAGCAGTTCTTC.

The CDR3 DNA reads TGTGCCAGTAGCGGACAGGGTGGGCAGACCCAGTACTTC. It yields the protein CASSGQGGQTQYF. The chain uses TRBV19 and TRBJ2-5; 8 bases are a match to TRBD1. Losses at the gene ends were 6 bases for V and 6 bases for J; bases not matched to a gene: 6. Germline CDR1 is LNHDA and CDR2 is SQIVND (reference sequence). The CDR3 extends over 13 amino acids. The whole variable domain, filled in from reference TRBV19 and TRBJ2-5, reads DGGITQSPKYLFRKEGQNVTLSCEQNLNHDAMYWYRQDPGQGLRLIYYSQIVNDFQKGDIAEGYSVSREKKESFPLTVTSAQKNPTAFYLCASSGQGGQTQYFGPGTRLLVL.

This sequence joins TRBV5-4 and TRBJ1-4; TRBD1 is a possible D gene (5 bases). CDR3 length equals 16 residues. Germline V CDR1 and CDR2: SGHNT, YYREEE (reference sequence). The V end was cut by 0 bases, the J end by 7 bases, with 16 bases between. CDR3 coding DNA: TGTGCCAGCAGCTTGGGAATACCTCAGGGAGGTGAAAAACTGTTTTTT. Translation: CASSLGIPQGGEKLFF.

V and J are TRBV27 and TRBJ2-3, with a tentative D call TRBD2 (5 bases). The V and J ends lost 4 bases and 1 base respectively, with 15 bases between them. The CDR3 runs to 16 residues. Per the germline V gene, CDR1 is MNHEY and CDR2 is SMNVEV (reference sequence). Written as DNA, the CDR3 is TGTGCCAGCAGTTGGGTGGGAGCCACCGGCACAGATACGCAGTATTTT. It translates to CASSWVGATGTDTQYF.

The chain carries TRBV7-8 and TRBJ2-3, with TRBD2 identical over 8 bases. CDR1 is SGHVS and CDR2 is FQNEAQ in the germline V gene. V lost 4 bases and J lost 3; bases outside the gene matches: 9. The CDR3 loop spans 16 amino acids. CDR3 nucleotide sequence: TGTGCCAGCAGCTCCATAGCGGGATTAGGGACAGATACGCAGTATTTT. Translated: CASSSIAGLGTDTQYF.

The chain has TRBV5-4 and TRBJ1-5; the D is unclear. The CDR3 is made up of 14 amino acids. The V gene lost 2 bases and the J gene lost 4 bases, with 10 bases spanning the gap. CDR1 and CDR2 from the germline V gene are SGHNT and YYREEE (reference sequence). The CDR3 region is CASSFGPTNQPQHF. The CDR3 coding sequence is TGTGCCAGCAGCTTTGGGCCGACTAATCAGCCCCAGCATTTT.